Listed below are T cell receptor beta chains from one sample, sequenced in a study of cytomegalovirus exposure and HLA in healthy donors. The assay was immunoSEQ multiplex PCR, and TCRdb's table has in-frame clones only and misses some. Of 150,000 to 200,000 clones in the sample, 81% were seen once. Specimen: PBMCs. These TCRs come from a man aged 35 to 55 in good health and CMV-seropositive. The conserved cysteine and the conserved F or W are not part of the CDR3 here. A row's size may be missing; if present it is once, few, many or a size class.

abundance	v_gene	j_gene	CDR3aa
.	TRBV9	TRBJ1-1	ASSVQMNTEAF
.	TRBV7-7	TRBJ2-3	ASSSSSTDTQY
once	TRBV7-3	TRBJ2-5	ASSLQGNGETQY
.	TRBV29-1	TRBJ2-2	SVVTGAGELF
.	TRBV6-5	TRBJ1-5	ASRVDTGPNQPQH
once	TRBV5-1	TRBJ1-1	ASSLRHRETEAF
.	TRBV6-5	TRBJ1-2	ASSDPGQGNYGYT
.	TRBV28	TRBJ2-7	ASSSYVEQY
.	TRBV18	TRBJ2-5	ASSSNSPQGGETQY
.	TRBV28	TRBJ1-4	ASSLSGPRANEKLF
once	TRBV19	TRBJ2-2	ASSPGGNANTGELF
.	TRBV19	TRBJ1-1	ASSIGGGREAF
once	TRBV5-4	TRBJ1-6	ASSQDRAGGFPLH
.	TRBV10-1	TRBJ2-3	ASSPGGLAGGSDTQY
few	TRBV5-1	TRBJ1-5	ASSLGQGANQPQH
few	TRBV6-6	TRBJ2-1	ASRPGTGGNEQF
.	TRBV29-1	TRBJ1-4	SVGQNNEKLF
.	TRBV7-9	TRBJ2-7	ASSPRQGTYEQY
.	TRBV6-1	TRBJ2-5	ASSEGRGWETQY
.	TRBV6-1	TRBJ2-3	ASSLRLAQDTQY
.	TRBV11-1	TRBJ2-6	ASSPTGRVGANVLT
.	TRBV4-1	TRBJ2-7	ASSPGQDSYEQY
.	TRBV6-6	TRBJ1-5	ASSYGRGPNQPQH
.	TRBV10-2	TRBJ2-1	ASRNRGVGTYNEQF
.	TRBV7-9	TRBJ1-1	ASTPVGDTEAF
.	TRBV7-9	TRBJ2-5	ASSLRLAGETQY
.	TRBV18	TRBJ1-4	ASSPTGTGVAEKLF
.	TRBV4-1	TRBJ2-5	ASSRGGYQETQY
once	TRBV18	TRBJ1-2	ASSPNSASGQHYGYT
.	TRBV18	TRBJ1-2	ASSPLGLDYGYT
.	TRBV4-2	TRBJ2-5	ASSQDHRVTQETQY
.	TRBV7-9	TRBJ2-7	ASSWTGDEQY
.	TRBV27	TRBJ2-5	ASSFRTSGSETQY
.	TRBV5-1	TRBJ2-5	ASSVRSGQSGETQY
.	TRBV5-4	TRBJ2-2	ASSRRLAGATGELF
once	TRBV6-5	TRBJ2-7	AISESDRVYEQY
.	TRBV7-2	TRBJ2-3	ASRTELAGSTDTQY
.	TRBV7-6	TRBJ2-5	ASSLTGTEETQY
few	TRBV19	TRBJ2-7	ASSAHREPPFEQY
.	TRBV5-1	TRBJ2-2	ASSFGTGANTGELF
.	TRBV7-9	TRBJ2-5	ASSPLGRGDSPREQY
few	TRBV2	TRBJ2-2	ASTWTVFGELF
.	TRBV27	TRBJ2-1	ASRRGSSGDYNEQF
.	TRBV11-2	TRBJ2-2	ASSPSGGRANTGELF
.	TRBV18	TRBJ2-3	ASSISGGTDTQY
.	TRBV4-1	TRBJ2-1	ASSQDSGSYNEQF
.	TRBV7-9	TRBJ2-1	ASSSPGTGYNEQF
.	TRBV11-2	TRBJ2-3	ASSLAAGARTDTQY
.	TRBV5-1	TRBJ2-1	ASRYSGGARNEQF
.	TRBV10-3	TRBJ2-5	AEETGGVETQY